One and the same sample provided the 4 T cell receptor beta chains below, sequenced in a study of shared clonotypes between healthy human individuals. Naive CD8 isolation took CD45RO-negative cells positively selected for CCR7 and excluded terminally differentiated effector memory CD45RA+ cells. This table comes from immunoSEQ multiplex PCR, and its TCRdb copy is limited to in-frame clones, with some not included. The data show hundreds of thousands of clones, approximately 96% seen once. Sequenced material: naive CD8+ T cells sorted from blood. These receptors all stem from a man aged 25 to 45 in good health.

This chain links TRBV5-6 with TRBJ2-3; 11 bases are shared with TRBD2. Germline V gene data show CDR1 as SGHDT and CDR2 as YYEEEE. The ends lost 4 bases at V and 11 bases at J; junction bases unmatched: 9. There are 14 residues in the CDR3. CDR3 loop: CASSASGRTGWQYF. The CDR3 DNA is TGTGCCAGCAGCGCTAGCGGGAGGACCGGATGGCAGTATTTT. Combining the CDR3 with reference TRBV5-6 and TRBJ2-3 gives the whole variable domain DAGVTQSPTHLIKTRGQQVTLRCSPKSGHDTVSWYQQALGQGPQFIFQYYEEEERQRGNFPDRFSGHQFPNYSSELNVNALLLGDSALYLCASSASGRTGWQYFGPGTRLTVL.

In nucleotides, the CDR3 is TGTGCCAGCAGTGGTTCACAGGGGTCCTTACTCAATCAGCCCCAGCATTTT. It codes for CASSGSQGSLLNQPQHF. The chain combines TRBV27 with TRBJ1-5, with TRBD1 matching over 7 bases. The germline V gene has CDR1 MNHEY and CDR2 SMNVEV (reference sequence). The CDR3 is 17 amino acids. V lost 5 bases, J lost 3 bases, and 13 bases stayed unmatched.

This clone was seen once. The rearrangement links TRBV7-6 to TRBJ2-7; the D is unclear. V was pared by 1 base and J by 4 bases, with 20 bases between. The CDR3 has 17 amino acids. Germline assignment: CDR1 SGHVS and CDR2 FNYEAQ. In DNA form, the CDR3 reads TGTGCCAGCAGCTTAGATATTGGTGCGCAGAAAGGATACGAGCAGTACTTC. Encoded protein: CASSLDIGAQKGYEQYF.

Points on this clone: Other DNA sequences in the same sample also yield this CDR3. This chain links TRBV9 with TRBJ1-1; D uncertain. The germline gives CDR1 SGDLS, CDR2 YYNGEE. Trimming cost V 3 bases and J 0 bases, with 6 bases left between them. The CDR3 contains 13 residues. The chain's CDR3 is CASSGGMNTEAFF. The CDR3 nucleotides are TGTGCCAGCAGCGGAGGTATGAACACTGAAGCTTTCTTT. Full variable domain (outside the CDR3, taken from reference TRBV9 and TRBJ1-1): DSGVTQTPKHLITATGQRVTLRCSPRSGDLSVYWYQQSLDQGLQFLIQYYNGEERAKGNILERFSAQQFPDLHSELNLSSLELGDSALYFCASSGGMNTEAFFGQGTRLTVV.